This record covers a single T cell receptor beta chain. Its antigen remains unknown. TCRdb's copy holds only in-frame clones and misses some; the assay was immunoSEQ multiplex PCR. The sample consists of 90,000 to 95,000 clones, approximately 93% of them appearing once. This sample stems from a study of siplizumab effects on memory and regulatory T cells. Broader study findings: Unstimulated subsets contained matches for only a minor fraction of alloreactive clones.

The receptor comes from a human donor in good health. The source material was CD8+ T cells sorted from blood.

The CDR3 coding sequence is TGTGCCACCGCCCCCCCAGGGAGATCCTACGAGCAGTACTTC. Translated, it gives CATAPPGRSYEQYF. The chain has TRBV7-9 and TRBJ2-7; D possibly uses TRBD1 or TRBD2 (5 bases each). Per germline, CDR1 SEHNR and CDR2 FQNEAQ (reference sequence). The CDR3 runs to 14 residues. Deletions cut 10 bases from V and 1 base from J, with 17 bases between. Full variable domain (remainder filled in from reference TRBV7-9 and TRBJ2-7): DTGVSQNPRHKITKRGQNVTFRCDPISEHNRLYWYRQTLGQGPEFLTYFQNEAQLEKSRLLSDRFSAERPKGSFSTLEIQRTEQGDSAMYLCATAPPGRSYEQYFGPGTRLTVT.